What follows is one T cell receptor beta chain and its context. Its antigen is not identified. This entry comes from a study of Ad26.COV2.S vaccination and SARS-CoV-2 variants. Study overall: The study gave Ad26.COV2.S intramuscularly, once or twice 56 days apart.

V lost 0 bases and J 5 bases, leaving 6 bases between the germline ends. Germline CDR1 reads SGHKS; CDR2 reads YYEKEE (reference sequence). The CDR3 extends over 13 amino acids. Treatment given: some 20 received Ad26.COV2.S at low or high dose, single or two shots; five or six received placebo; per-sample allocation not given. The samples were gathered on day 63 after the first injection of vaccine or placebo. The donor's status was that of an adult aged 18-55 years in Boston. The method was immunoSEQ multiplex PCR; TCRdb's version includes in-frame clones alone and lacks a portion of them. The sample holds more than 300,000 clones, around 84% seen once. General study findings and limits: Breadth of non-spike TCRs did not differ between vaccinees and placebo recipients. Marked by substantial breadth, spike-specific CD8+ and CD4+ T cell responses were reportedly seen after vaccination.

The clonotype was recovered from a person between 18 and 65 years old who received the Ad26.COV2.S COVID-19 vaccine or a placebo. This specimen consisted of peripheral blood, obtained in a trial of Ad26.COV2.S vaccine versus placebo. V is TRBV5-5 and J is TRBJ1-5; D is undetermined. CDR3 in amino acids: CASSLVGYQPQHF. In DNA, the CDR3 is TGTGCCAGCAGCTTGGTAGGGTATCAGCCCCAGCATTTT. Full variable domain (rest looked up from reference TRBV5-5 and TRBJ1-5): DAGVTQSPTHLIKTRGQQVTLRCSPISGHKSVSWYQQVLGQGPQFIFQYYEKEERGRGNFPDRFSARQFPNYSSELNVNALLLGDSALYLCASSLVGYQPQHFGDGTRLSIL.